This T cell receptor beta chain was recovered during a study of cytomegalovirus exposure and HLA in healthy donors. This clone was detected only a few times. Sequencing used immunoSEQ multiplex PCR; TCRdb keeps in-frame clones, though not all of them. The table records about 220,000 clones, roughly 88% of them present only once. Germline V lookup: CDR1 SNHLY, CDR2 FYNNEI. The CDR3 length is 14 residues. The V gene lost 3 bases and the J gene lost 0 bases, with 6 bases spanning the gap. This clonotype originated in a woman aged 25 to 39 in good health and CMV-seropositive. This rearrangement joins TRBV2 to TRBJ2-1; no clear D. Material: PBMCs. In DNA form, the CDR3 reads TGTGCCAGCAGTGATGGCAGCTCCTACAATGAGCAGTTCTTC. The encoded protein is CASSDGSSYNEQFF.